This passage covers 30 T cell receptor beta chains from one sample sequenced in a study of CD8+CD57+ T cells in acquired aplastic anemia. The template used for profiling TCR beta VDJ and CDR3 was genomic DNA. TCRdb recomputed calls from the reads with MiXCR, one row per CDR3 protein. The data hold around 250,000 distinct CDR3 sequences, with around three fifths observed a single time. What was sequenced was sorted CD4+, CD8+, or CD8+CD57+ T cells (not recorded which) from PBMCs. These receptors all come from a human donor with severe aplastic anemia or a healthy control (not recorded which).

The rearrangement joins TRBV5-1 to TRBJ1-2, with a weak D call TRBD1 (6 bases). V was shortened by 0 bases and J by 5 bases, with 14 bases between the two germline ends. The germline gives CDR1 SGHRS, CDR2 YFSETQ. This CDR3 contains 15 residues. In nucleotides, the CDR3 is TGCGCCAGCAGCTTGGCTACCGGACAGTCGTATGGCTACACCTTC. Its protein product is CASSLATGQSYGYTF.

This chain connects TRBV7-2 to TRBJ1-5, with D unclear. CDR3 size: 13 residues. In germline, CDR1 is SGHTA, CDR2 FQGNSA. With 11 bases removed from V and 6 bases from J, the gap between germline ends came to 17 bases. CDR3 in amino acids: CAWSRKRGQPQHF. CDR3 nucleotide sequence: TGTGCCTGGAGTAGAAAGAGAGGTCAGCCCCAGCATTTT.

The chain combines TRBV5-1 with TRBJ1-2; a weak D match, TRBD1 (5 bases). Germline-derived CDR1 and CDR2 are SGHRS and YFSETQ. Between the trimmed V and J ends, which lost 2 bases and 2 bases, there was a span of 10 bases. The CDR3 extends over 14 amino acids. The CDR3 DNA reads as TGCGCCAGCAGCTTTGGACACGACAACTATGGCTACACCTTC. It specifies CASSFGHDNYGYTF.

This clonotype was recorded many times. The rearrangement uses TRBV5-1 and TRBJ2-2; D possibly uses TRBD1 or TRBD2 (5 bases each). Germline CDR1 reads SGHRS; CDR2 reads YFSETQ. The germline V and J ends were trimmed by 0 bases and 0 bases, with 9 bases remaining between them. The CDR3 contains 16 residues. In DNA form, the CDR3 reads TGCGCCAGCAGCTTGGCCGGGGCAGCGAACACCGGGGAGCTGTTTTTT. Protein sequence: CASSLAGAANTGELFF.

This CDR3 reads CATSAADSGAEAFF. CDR3 DNA: TGTGCCACCAGTGCCGCCGACAGTGGCGCTGAAGCTTTCTTT. V is TRBV24-1 and J is TRBJ1-1; perhaps TRBD1 as D (5 bases). Germline loops: CDR1 KGHDR, CDR2 SFDVKD. The V end was cut by 5 bases, the J end by 6 bases, with 15 bases between. This CDR3 is 14 amino acids long.

This clonotype was picked up many times. The chain has TRBV12-3 or TRBV12-4 and TRBJ2-1; 13 bases agree with TRBD2. V gave up 4 bases and J gave up 2 bases; unmatched junction bases: 17. The CDR3 spans 21 residues. This chain's CDR3 is CASSSPRTSGGHYRAYNEQFF. The CDR3 nucleotides are TGTGCCAGCAGTTCGCCTCGGACTAGCGGGGGCCATTACCGAGCCTACAATGAGCAGTTCTTC.

This chain uses TRBV14 with TRBJ2-7; D may be TRBD2 (5 bases). The V and J ends lost 1 base and 3 bases respectively, with 22 bases between them. Germline CDR1 is SGHDN and CDR2 is FVKESK. CDR3 length: 18 residues. CDR3 nucleotide sequence: TGTGCCAGCAGCCAAGCTTGGACTGGGGTAGGCTATGACTACGAGCAGTACTTC. This sequence encodes CASSQAWTGVGYDYEQYF.

V gene TRBV19 combines with J gene TRBJ2-7; 7 bases are a match to TRBD2. V shed 4 bases and J 0 bases; nucleotides not matched to a gene: 6. CDR1 and CDR2 (germline): LNHDA, SQIVND (reference sequence). The CDR3 is 15 residues long. In DNA form, the CDR3 reads TGTGCCAGTAGTACCCAGACTAGCCGCTCCTACGAGCAGTACTTC. This encodes CASSTQTSRSYEQYF.

The rearrangement links TRBV2 to TRBJ2-1; D is uncertain. V dropped 1 base and J dropped 2 bases, with 3 bases sitting between them. The CDR3 consists of 13 residues. The germline V gene encodes CDR1 SNHLY and CDR2 FYNNEI. CDR3 nucleotide sequence: TGTGCCAGCAGTGAAGGCACCTACAATGAGCAGTTCTTC. As protein: CASSEGTYNEQFF.

A few counts support this clonotype. The chain couples TRBV10-3 to TRBJ1-3; possibly TRBD1 for D (5 bases). Germline V lookup: CDR1 ENHRY, CDR2 SYGVKD. V shed 5 bases and J shed 2 bases, with 7 bases lying between them. This CDR3 is 13 amino acids long. CDR3 loop: CAISPGPGNTIYF. The DNA for the CDR3 is TGTGCCATCAGTCCGGGGCCTGGAAACACCATATATTTT.

In nucleotides, the CDR3 is TGTGCCAGCAGCTTAAGGGGCAGGGATCTAGGTGGCTACACCTTC. This codes for CASSLRGRDLGGYTF. The chain is built from TRBV7-3 and TRBJ1-2; maybe TRBD1 (5 bases). From germline, CDR1 is SGHTA and CDR2 FQGTGA. The CDR3 is made up of 15 amino acids. V was pared by 1 base and J by 7 bases, with 16 bases between.

The rearrangement links TRBV2 to TRBJ1-1; D remains unclear. The CDR3 sequence is 14 residues long. The germline V and J ends were trimmed by 10 bases and 0 bases, with 15 bases remaining between them. Germline-derived CDR1 and CDR2 are SNHLY and FYNNEI. CDR3 residues: CAISGGGLNTEAFF. The CDR3 region has the DNA TGTGCCATCTCTGGAGGCGGTTTGAACACTGAAGCTTTCTTT.

About this clonotype: The junction differs from germline at one of its ends, possibly a read error. The CDR3 is CASSSVRGTTNLLGSPLHF. The DNA of the CDR3 is TGTGCCAGCAGTTCCGTTAGGGGGACAACCAACCTACTGGGGTCACCCCTCCACTTT. The chain is built from TRBV10-3 and TRBJ1-6; D perhaps matches TRBD1 (6 bases). The germline CDR1 and CDR2 sequences are ENHRY and SYGVKD. The CDR3 extends over 19 amino acids.

The V and J genes are TRBV29-1 and TRBJ1-4; D might be TRBD1 (5 bases). The V end was cut by 4 bases, the J end by 7 bases, with 10 bases between. The V gene's germline CDR1 is SQVTM and CDR2 ANQGSEA. The CDR3 extends over 12 amino acids. The CDR3 DNA follows: TGCAGCGTTGGCAGGGTTGGTGAAAAACTGTTTTTT. Protein product: CSVGRVGEKLFF.

The V gene is TRBV25-1, the J gene TRBJ1-1; perhaps TRBD1 as D (5 bases). This CDR3 is 20 amino acids long. Germline V CDR1 and CDR2: MGHDK, SYGVNS. V lost 3 bases and J lost 2, with 28 bases in between. CDR3 amino acids: CASSEGLQASSQLKNTEAFF. CDR3 bases: TGTGCCAGCAGTGAGGGCCTACAGGCCAGCTCCCAGTTGAAAAACACTGAAGCTTTCTTT.

The chain is built from TRBV7-9 and TRBJ2-1, with TRBD2 matching 12 bases. V shed 2 bases, J shed 9 bases, and the junction held 14 bases outside the gene matches. CDR3 size: 18 residues. Germline assignment: CDR1 SEHNR and CDR2 FQNEAQ (reference sequence). Written as DNA, the CDR3 is TGTGCCAGCAGCTTACGGACCGGACTAGCGGGACCCCTAGGTGAGCAGTTCTTC. This sequence encodes CASSLRTGLAGPLGEQFF.

A few counts support this clonotype. This chain joins TRBV20-1 and TRBJ2-7; weak D call: TRBD2 (6 bases). The V gene lost 6 bases and the J gene lost 7 bases, with 13 bases spanning the gap. The CDR3 extends over 11 amino acids. From germline, CDR1 is DFQATT and CDR2 SNEGSKA (reference sequence). This CDR3 is CSARLRGEQYF. The DNA of the CDR3 is TGCAGTGCGCGCCTCCGGGGGGAGCAGTACTTC.

The chain carries TRBV7-3 and TRBJ2-7; TRBD1 matches 7 bases. The end of the DNA aligns better with TRBJ2-1, so the J call may be wrong. Germline V gives CDR1 SGHTA, CDR2 FQGTGA. The CDR3 sequence is 13 residues long. The CDR3 bases are TGTGCCAGCAGCTCACAGGGGACCAATGAGCAGTTCTTC. This encodes CASSSQGTNEQFF.

Only a few counts were recorded for this clonotype. A much larger clone differs from this one at a single base, so this may be a read error. The chain uses TRBV5-4 and TRBJ2-4, with D possibly being TRBD1 or TRBD2 (7 bases each). The germline CDR1 and CDR2 sequences are SGHNT and YYREEE (reference sequence). The CDR3 has 12 residues. CDR3 in amino acids: CAGSLGRGRRYF. The CDR3 nucleotides are TGTGCCGGCAGCTTGGGGAGGGGGCGTAGGTACTTC.

At least ten counts were recorded for this clonotype. The chain carries TRBV20-1 and TRBJ2-6; no clear D. Trimming took 2 bases from V and 0 from J, leaving 8 bases between them. Looked up from germline, CDR1 is DFQATT and CDR2 is SNEGSKA (reference sequence). The CDR3 is 15 residues long. Written as DNA, the CDR3 is TGCAGTGCTAGAACCCCACTCTCTGGGGCCAACGTCCTGACTTTC. Translating it yields CSARTPLSGANVLTF.

The rearrangement joins TRBV20-1 to TRBJ2-1; possibly TRBD1 or TRBD2 for D (6 bases each). Germline V CDR1 and CDR2: DFQATT, SNEGSKA (reference sequence). The CDR3 covers 15 residues. Trimming took 4 bases from V and 1 from J, leaving 14 bases between them. Written as DNA, the CDR3 is TGCAGTGCTACCCAGACAGGAGGGTCCTACAATGAGCAGTTCTTC. Translating gives CSATQTGGSYNEQFF.

This clonotype was counted at least ten times. The CDR3 DNA sequence: TGTGCCAGTAGTACAACGGGCGCTTATAATTCACCCCTCCACTTT. This sequence encodes CASSTTGAYNSPLHF. V usage is TRBV19 and J usage is TRBJ1-6; no definite D call. The germline CDR1 and CDR2 sequences are LNHDA and SQIVND (reference sequence). V was pared by 4 bases and J by 4 bases, with 11 bases between. The CDR3 sequence is 15 residues long.

V gene TRBV7-2 combines with J gene TRBJ2-5; 9 nucleotides line up with TRBD2. The junction had 20 bases not matched to a gene; V was cut back by 5 bases and J by 4 bases. The length of the CDR3 is 19 residues. The V gene's germline CDR1 is SGHTA and CDR2 FQGNSA. CDR3 loop: CASSNSRSRVAGEGETQYF. CDR3 bases: TGTGCCAGCAGCAACAGTAGGTCGCGAGTAGCGGGGGAAGGAGAGACCCAGTACTTC.

The chain couples TRBV9 to TRBJ1-6; D call uncertain. Germline CDR1 SGDLS, CDR2 YYNGEE. The CDR3 sequence is 14 residues long. With 4 bases removed from V and 4 bases from J, the gap between germline ends came to 9 bases. The CDR3 sequence is CASSPGVYNSPLHF. CDR3 coding DNA: TGTGCCAGCAGCCCGGGAGTTTATAATTCACCCCTCCACTTT.

Remarks on this clonotype: Germline is not matched at one junction end, which may reflect a read error. The gene calls are TRBV9 and TRBJ1-6; D unresolved. Looked up from germline, CDR1 is SGDLS and CDR2 is YYNGEE. This CDR3 comprises 14 residues. The CDR3, as DNA: TGCGCCAGCAGCCCTCAGGCCGGCCTAAGGCCCCTCCACTTT. It codes for CASSPQAGLRPLHF. Drawing the rest from reference TRBV9 and TRBJ1-6, the complete variable domain is DSGVTQTPKHLITATGQRVTLRCSPRSGDLSVYWYQQSLDQGLQFLIQYYNGEERAKGNILERFSAQQFPDLHSELNLSSLELGDSALYFCASSPQAGLRPLHFGNGTRLTVT.

This clonotype has a single count. The V and J genes are TRBV25-1 and TRBJ1-4; the D is unclear. Trimming removed 4 bases at V and 8 bases at J, with 5 bases between. The germline CDR1 and CDR2 sequences are MGHDK and SYGVNS. The CDR3 totals 11 residues. DNA of the CDR3: TGTGCCAGCAGTGGGGTCGAAAAACTGTTTTTT. Protein: CASSGVEKLFF.

The chain joins TRBV6-5 to TRBJ1-5; D remains unclear. Trimming cost V 6 bases and J 4 bases, with 10 bases left between them. CDR3 length: 13 amino acids. CDR1 and CDR2 (germline): MNHEY, SVGAGI. The CDR3 loop reads CASRSQTNQPQHF. Written as DNA, the CDR3 is TGTGCCAGCAGGAGCCAAACAAATCAGCCCCAGCATTTT.

The CDR3 nucleotides are TGTGCCAGCAGACCTACCAATGAGCAGTTCTTC. Its translation: CASRPTNEQFF. The chain recombines TRBV7-9 with TRBJ2-1, with D unclear. The CDR3 runs to 11 residues. The germline V gene encodes CDR1 SEHNR and CDR2 FQNEAQ (reference sequence). Trimming removed 6 bases at V and 6 bases at J, with 6 bases between. Full variable domain (remainder filled in from reference TRBV7-9 and TRBJ2-1): DTGVSQNPRHKITKRGQNVTFRCDPISEHNRLYWYRQTLGQGPEFLTYFQNEAQLEKSRLLSDRFSAERPKGSFSTLEIQRTEQGDSAMYLCASRPTNEQFFGPGTRLTVL.

The chain has TRBV6-1 and TRBJ1-1, with D possibly matching TRBD1 (6 bases). The CDR3 spans 14 residues. The germline V and J ends were trimmed by 7 bases and 7 bases, with 19 bases remaining between them. Germline CDR1 reads MNHNS; CDR2 reads SASEGT. The CDR3 loop is CASMFGLEGGEAFF. Written as DNA, the CDR3 is TGTGCCAGCATGTTCGGTCTTGAAGGGGGTGAAGCTTTCTTT.

The CDR3, as DNA: TGTGCCAGCAGCGTGAGGGGGGGATGGGAACCCTACGAGCGGTACTTC. This codes for CASSVRGGWEPYERYF. V is TRBV7-8 and J is TRBJ2-5, with D maybe TRBD2 (7 bases). The CDR3 contains 16 residues. Trimming stripped 5 bases from V and 13 bases from J, with 29 bases between. The germline V gene encodes CDR1 SGHVS and CDR2 FQNEAQ.